A single sample is the source of the 27 T cell receptor beta chains below, sequenced in a study of control samples from healthy donors and cancer patients. The data were produced by immunoSEQ multiplex PCR, yet TCRdb's version contains in-frame clones alone and is incomplete. The sample carries about 130,000 clones, about 92% recorded once. Sequencing was carried out using PBMCs. The receptors were sampled from a man aged 50 to 60 with head and neck cancer.

The chain joins TRBV6-1 to TRBJ1-2; no firm D call. Germline V gene lookup returns CDR1 MNHNS and CDR2 SASEGT. The V end was cut by 1 base, the J end by 4 bases, with 13 bases between. This CDR3 contains 15 residues. CDR3 protein: CASSEGDLLGYGYTF. The CDR3 DNA follows: TGTGCCAGCAGTGAAGGTGACCTCTTAGGCTATGGCTACACCTTC.

The chain employs TRBV6-2 or TRBV6-3 and TRBJ2-1; the match to TRBD2 covers 12 bases. The CDR3 totals 15 residues. With V trimmed by 6 bases and J by 4 bases, 4 bases remained unmatched. Per germline, CDR1 MNHEY and CDR2 SVGEGT. CDR3 region: CASSRTSGGYNEQFF. CDR3 nucleotide sequence: TGTGCCAGCAGCCGCACTAGCGGGGGGTACAATGAGCAGTTCTTC.

The chain joins TRBV5-5 to TRBJ1-2; weak D call: TRBD1 (6 bases). Trimming pared 1 base from V and 6 bases from J, leaving 16 bases between. The CDR3 has 15 amino acids. Germline CDR1 is SGHKS and CDR2 is YYEKEE (reference sequence). CDR3 in amino acids: CASSLLVGAQNGYTF. CDR3 DNA sequence: TGTGCCAGCAGCTTGCTAGTGGGGGCGCAGAATGGCTACACCTTC.

This chain uses TRBV6-5 with TRBJ2-7; D not resolved. V was shortened by 0 bases and J by 2 bases, with 14 bases between the two germline ends. The germline V gene has CDR1 MNHEY and CDR2 SVGAGI. The CDR3 contains 16 residues. The CDR3 DNA follows: TGTGCCAGCAGTTACTCGGTCCAAACAGTTCCCTACGAGCAGTACTTC. It yields the protein CASSYSVQTVPYEQYF.

The chain has TRBV3-1 (or the pseudogene TRBV3-2) and TRBJ1-2, with 7 bases lining up with TRBD1. CDR3 length: 13 residues. The germline V gene encodes CDR1 LGHDT and CDR2 YNNKEL (reference sequence). Trimming cost V 4 bases and J 7 bases; bases outside gene matches: 6. The CDR3 loop is CASSPRGAGGYTF. CDR3 DNA sequence: TGTGCCAGCAGCCCCAGGGGGGCTGGTGGCTACACCTTC.

This clone is a singleton in its sample. The chain uses TRBV25-1 and TRBJ2-1; D is unclear. Germline V lookup: CDR1 MGHDK, CDR2 SYGVNS. The CDR3 length is 15 residues. V lost 2 bases to trimming and J lost 4 bases, with 12 bases between them. This chain's CDR3 is CASSEPPPKYNEQFF. The CDR3 nucleotides read TGTGCCAGCAGTGAACCCCCCCCTAAATACAATGAGCAGTTCTTC.

V and J are TRBV9 and TRBJ2-3; D not certain. Germline V gene lookup returns CDR1 SGDLS and CDR2 YYNGEE. This CDR3 region has 15 residues. The ends were cut back, 1 base at V and 1 base at J, with 10 bases in the middle. CDR3 in amino acids: CASSVRPRGTDTQYF. The CDR3 coding sequence is TGTGCCAGCAGCGTAAGGCCTCGGGGCACAGATACGCAGTATTTT.

In this sample, this clone turned up once. This sequence joins TRBV7-9 and TRBJ2-1, with D unresolved. Germline V lookup: CDR1 SEHNR, CDR2 FQNEAQ (reference sequence). Trimming left V 5 bases short and J 11 bases short, with 16 bases between. The CDR3 runs to 13 residues. The CDR3 sequence: CASSADVTRKQFF. In DNA form, the CDR3 reads TGTGCCAGCAGCGCCGATGTTACAAGAAAGCAGTTCTTC.

The chain couples TRBV7-2 to TRBJ2-1; unclear D gene. Trimming left V 1 base short and J 7 bases short, with 5 bases between. The CDR3 length is 12 residues. Germline V lookup: CDR1 SGHTA, CDR2 FQGNSA. The CDR3 is CASSLGQNEQFF. CDR3 bases: TGTGCCAGCAGCTTAGGTCAGAATGAGCAGTTCTTC.

This clone was seen just once. The V and J genes are TRBV7-8 and TRBJ2-1; 13 bases fit TRBD2. Germline loops: CDR1 SGHVS, CDR2 FQNEAQ. Trimming took 4 bases from V and 0 from J; bases not matched to a gene: 6. This CDR3 has 18 residues. This CDR3 reads CASSSRTSGRGSYNEQFF. CDR3 DNA: TGTGCCAGCAGCTCAAGGACTAGCGGGAGAGGCTCCTACAATGAGCAGTTCTTC.

This chain joins TRBV19 and TRBJ2-1, with D hard to call. V was pared by 6 bases and J by 4 bases, with 19 bases between. The CDR3 sequence is 16 residues long. CDR1 is LNHDA, CDR2 SQIVND, per germline (reference sequence). CDR3 protein: CASSQFRTQIYNEQFF. CDR3 DNA sequence: TGTGCCAGTAGCCAATTCCGGACCCAAATATACAATGAGCAGTTCTTC.

This chain connects TRBV7-9 to TRBJ2-3; D unresolved. Trimming shortened V by 1 base and J by 6 bases, and 11 bases separated the two germline ends. The CDR3 contains 14 residues. In germline, CDR1 is SEHNR, CDR2 FQNEAQ (reference sequence). The DNA of the CDR3 is TGTGCCAGCAGCTTAGGTCGGGCCAGGGATACGCAGTATTTT. Translated: CASSLGRARDTQYF.

The table lists this clone with a few counts. The rearrangement uses TRBV28 and TRBJ1-4, with D unresolved. V was cut by 6 bases and J by 8 bases, with 19 bases left in between. Germline CDR1 reads MDHEN; CDR2 reads SYDVKM. The CDR3 contains 15 residues. The CDR3 spells CASSSPSPSREKLFF. CDR3 DNA sequence: TGTGCCAGCAGCTCCCCTTCCCCCTCGCGGGAAAAACTGTTTTTT.

The gene calls are TRBV5-1 and TRBJ2-3; 14 nucleotides line up with TRBD2. Germline V gene sequence: CDR1 SGHRS, CDR2 YFSETQ. The CDR3 is made up of 16 amino acids. After removal of 4 bases from V and 7 bases from J, the junction contained 8 bases not matched to a gene. CDR3 residues: CASSPGTSGGQNTQYF. As DNA, the CDR3 is TGCGCCAGCAGCCCCGGGACTAGCGGGGGCCAGAATACGCAGTATTTT.

The CDR3: CASSPNGFGVDQYF. Written as DNA, the CDR3 is TGTGCCAGCTCACCAAATGGGTTCGGCGTTGACCAGTACTTC. The V gene is TRBV18, the J gene TRBJ2-7, with D unclear. The germline V gene has CDR1 KGHSH and CDR2 LQKENI. This CDR3 comprises 14 residues. Trimming cost V 2 bases and J 10 bases, with 18 bases left between them.

The count of this clone is one. The chain joins TRBV5-4 to TRBJ1-1; TRBD1 is a possible D gene (5 bases). Germline V gene data show CDR1 as SGHNT and CDR2 as YYREEE (reference sequence). The CDR3 runs 17 residues. Trimming took 2 bases from V and 5 from J, leaving 22 bases between them. CDR3 DNA: TGTGCCAGCAGCTTTCATATCAAGACTGGGGGGAAAACTGAAGCTTTCTTT. Amino acids: CASSFHIKTGGKTEAFF.

This clone appeared a single time. The chain employs TRBV5-6 and TRBJ1-6; D unclear. This CDR3 has 14 residues. The V and J ends lost 2 bases and 0 bases respectively, with 3 bases between them. Germline CDR1 and CDR2: SGHDT and YYEEEE. CDR3 sequence reads: CASSLSSYNSPLHF. The CDR3 nucleotides are TGTGCCAGCAGCTTAAGCTCCTATAATTCACCCCTCCACTTT.

This sequence joins TRBV3-1 (or the pseudogene TRBV3-2) and TRBJ1-6, with no clear D. Germline loops: CDR1 LGHDT, CDR2 YNNKEL (reference sequence). The CDR3 is made up of 13 amino acids. Deletions cut 4 bases from V and 9 bases from J, with 10 bases between. CDR3 amino acids: CASSPPTRSPLHF. DNA of the CDR3: TGTGCCAGCAGCCCCCCTACGCGTTCACCCCTCCACTTT.

This rearrangement joins TRBV29-1 to TRBJ1-1; 9 positions agree with TRBD1. Germline V lookup: CDR1 SQVTM, CDR2 ANQGSEA. Trimming at V came to 6 bases and at J to 4 bases, leaving 12 bases not matched to a gene. This CDR3 comprises 15 residues. The CDR3 is CSVDLGQGGGTEAFF. The DNA for the CDR3 is TGCAGCGTCGACCTGGGACAGGGCGGGGGCACTGAAGCTTTCTTT.

The rearrangement joins TRBV5-4 to TRBJ2-5; 7 bases fit TRBD1. This CDR3 is built from 19 residues. The V gene end was trimmed by 0 bases and the J gene end by 6 bases; junction bases not matched to a gene: 20. In germline, CDR1 is SGHNT, CDR2 YYREEE (reference sequence). The CDR3 sequence is CASSLEGRGKRTKLKTQYF. CDR3 coding DNA: TGTGCCAGCAGCTTGGAGGGCAGGGGGAAAAGAACCAAGTTGAAGACCCAGTACTTC.

CDR3 in amino acids: CATSDSRETPQHF. Here the CDR3 DNA reads TGTGCCACCAGTGATTCAAGGGAAACTCCCCAGCATTTT. The rearrangement uses TRBV24-1 and TRBJ1-5, with D unresolved. CDR3 size: 13 residues. Germline V CDR1 and CDR2: KGHDR, SFDVKD. Between the trimmed V and J ends, which lost 2 bases and 10 bases, there was a span of 11 bases.

The chain couples TRBV6-1 to TRBJ1-5; D unclear. The germline V and J ends were trimmed by 1 base and 1 base, with 8 bases remaining between them. CDR1 is MNHNS and CDR2 is SASEGT in the germline V gene. This CDR3 contains 15 residues. The CDR3 loop reads CASSEGGGSNQPQHF. The CDR3 DNA follows: TGTGCCAGCAGTGAAGGGGGTGGGAGCAATCAGCCCCAGCATTTT.

The CDR3 sequence is CASSLAGATDTQYF. The CDR3 bases are TGCGCCAGCAGCCTAGCGGGGGCCACAGATACGCAGTATTTT. J is TRBJ2-3 and V is TRBV4-1, with 9 bases that match TRBD2. The CDR3 has 14 amino acids. The germline CDR1 and CDR2 sequences are MGHRA and YSYEKL. The trim removed 4 bases at V and 2 bases at J, leaving 1 base unmatched.

This rearrangement joins TRBV18 to TRBJ1-1, with 7 nucleotides matching TRBD1. This CDR3 contains 15 residues. V gave up 4 bases and J gave up 4 bases; unmatched junction bases: 9. Germline assignment: CDR1 KGHSH and CDR2 LQKENI. The CDR3 loop is CASSRRQGGGTEAFF. CDR3 DNA: TGTGCCAGCTCACGGCGTCAGGGGGGCGGCACTGAAGCTTTCTTT.

The rearrangement joins TRBV4-2 to TRBJ2-2; D assignment may be TRBD1 or TRBD2 (5 bases each). This CDR3 region has 16 residues. V gave up 2 bases and J gave up 7 bases, with 17 bases separating them. Germline assignment: CDR1 LGHNA and CDR2 YNFKEQ. This chain's CDR3 is CASSQSGTPRGGELFF. CDR3 DNA sequence: TGTGCCAGCAGCCAATCCGGGACCCCCCGGGGCGGGGAGCTGTTTTTT.

The gene calls are TRBV28 and TRBJ2-6; weak D call: TRBD1 (6 bases). The CDR3 is made up of 16 amino acids. Germline V lookup: CDR1 MDHEN, CDR2 SYDVKM. Trimming cost V 6 bases and J 0 bases, with 12 bases left between them. The CDR3 loop is CASRGRGISGANVLTF. In nucleotides, the CDR3 is TGTGCCAGCAGGGGTAGGGGGATCTCTGGGGCCAACGTCCTGACTTTC.

The V and J genes are TRBV30 and TRBJ1-1, with D unclear. CDR1 and CDR2 from the germline V gene are GTSNPN and SVGIG (reference sequence). CDR3 length equals 15 residues. V was clipped by 0 bases and J by 2 bases, with 13 bases between them. The chain's CDR3 is CAWSVLLRLNTEAFF. CDR3 in DNA: TGTGCCTGGAGTGTACTCTTGAGGCTTAACACTGAAGCTTTCTTT. The entire variable domain, with the rest obtained from reference TRBV30 and TRBJ1-1, is as follows: SQTIHQWPATLVQPVGSPLSLECTVEGTSNPNLYWYRQAAGRGLQLLFYSVGIGQISSEVPQNLSASRPQDRQFILSSKKLLLSDSGFYLCAWSVLLRLNTEAFFGQGTRLTVV.